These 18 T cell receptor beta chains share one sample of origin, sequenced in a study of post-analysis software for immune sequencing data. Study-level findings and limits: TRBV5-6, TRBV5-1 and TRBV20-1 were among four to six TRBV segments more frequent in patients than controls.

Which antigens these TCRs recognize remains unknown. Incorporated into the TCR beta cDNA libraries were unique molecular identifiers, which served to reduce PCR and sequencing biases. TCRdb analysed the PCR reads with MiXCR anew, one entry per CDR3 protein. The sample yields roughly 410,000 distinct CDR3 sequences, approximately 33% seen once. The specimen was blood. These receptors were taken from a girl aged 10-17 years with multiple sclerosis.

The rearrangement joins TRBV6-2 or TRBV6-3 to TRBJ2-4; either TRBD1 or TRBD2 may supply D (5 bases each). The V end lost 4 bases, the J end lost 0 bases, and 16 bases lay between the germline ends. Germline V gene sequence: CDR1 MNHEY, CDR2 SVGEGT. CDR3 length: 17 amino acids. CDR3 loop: CASSSLGGTLAKNIQYF. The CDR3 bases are TGTGCCAGCAGTTCCCTTGGTGGGACCCTAGCCAAAAACATTCAGTACTTC.

CDR3 region: CASSYDSVNQPQHF. In nucleotides, the CDR3 is TGTGCCAGCAGCTACGACAGTGTCAATCAGCCCCAGCATTTT. The chain has TRBV11-2 and TRBJ1-5, with D tentatively TRBD1 (5 bases). This CDR3 contains 14 residues. The V end was cut by 4 bases, the J end by 3 bases, with 10 bases between. Germline assignment: CDR1 SGHAT and CDR2 FQNNGV.

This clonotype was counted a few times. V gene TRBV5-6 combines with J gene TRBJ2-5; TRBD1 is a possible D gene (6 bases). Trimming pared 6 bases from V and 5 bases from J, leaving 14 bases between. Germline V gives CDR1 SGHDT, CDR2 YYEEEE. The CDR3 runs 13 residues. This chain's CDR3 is CASTTQGTETQYF. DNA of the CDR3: TGTGCCAGCACCACACAGGGAACGGAGACCCAGTACTTC.

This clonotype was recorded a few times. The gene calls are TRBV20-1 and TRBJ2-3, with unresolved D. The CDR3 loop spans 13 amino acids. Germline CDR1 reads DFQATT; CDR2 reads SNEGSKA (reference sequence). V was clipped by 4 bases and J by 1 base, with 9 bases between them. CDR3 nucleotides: TGCAGTGCTATATGGATTCGCACAGATACGCAGTATTTT. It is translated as CSAIWIRTDTQYF.

This CDR3 is CATKTGGYEQYF. In nucleotides, the CDR3 is TGTGCCACCAAGACAGGGGGCTACGAGCAGTACTTC. The chain carries TRBV6-2 or TRBV6-3 and TRBJ2-7, with TRBD1 matching 9 bases. V trimming: 10 bases; J trimming: 3 bases; junction bases outside the gene matches: 4. This CDR3 region has 12 residues. Germline CDR1 MNHEY, CDR2 SVGEGT.

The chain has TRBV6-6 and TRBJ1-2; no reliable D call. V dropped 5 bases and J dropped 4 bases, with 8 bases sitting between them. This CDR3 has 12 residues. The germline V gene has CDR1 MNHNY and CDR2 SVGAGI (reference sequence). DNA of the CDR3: TGTGCCAGCAGTATCGACCTCTATGGCTACACCTTC. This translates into CASSIDLYGYTF.

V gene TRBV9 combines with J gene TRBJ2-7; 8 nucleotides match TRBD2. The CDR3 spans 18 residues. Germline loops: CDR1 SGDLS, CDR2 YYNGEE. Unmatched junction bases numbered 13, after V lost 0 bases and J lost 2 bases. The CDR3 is CASSVGPDETSVPYEQYF. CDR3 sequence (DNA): TGTGCCAGCAGCGTAGGGCCAGATGAGACTAGCGTCCCCTACGAGCAGTACTTC.

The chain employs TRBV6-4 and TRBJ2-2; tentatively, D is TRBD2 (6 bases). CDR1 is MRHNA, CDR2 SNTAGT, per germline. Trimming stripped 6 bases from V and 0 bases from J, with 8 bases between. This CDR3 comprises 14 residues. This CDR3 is CASRSSANTGELFF. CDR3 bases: TGTGCCAGCAGGTCTAGCGCGAACACCGGGGAGCTGTTTTTT.

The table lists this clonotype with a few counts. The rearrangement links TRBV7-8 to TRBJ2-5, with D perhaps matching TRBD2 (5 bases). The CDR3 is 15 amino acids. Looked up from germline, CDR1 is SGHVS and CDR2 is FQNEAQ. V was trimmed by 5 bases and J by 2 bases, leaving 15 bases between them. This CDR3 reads CASSKLLAGQETQYF. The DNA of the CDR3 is TGTGCCAGCAGCAAACTTCTAGCTGGGCAAGAGACCCAGTACTTC. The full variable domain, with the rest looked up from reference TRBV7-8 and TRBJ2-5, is GAGVSQSPRYKVAKRGQDVALRCDPISGHVSLFWYQQALGQGPEFLTYFQNEAQLDKSGLPSDRFFAERPEGSVSTLKIQRTQQEDSAVYLCASSKLLAGQETQYFGPGTRLLVL.

The CDR3 DNA reads as TGCAGTGCTAGTGGGACGGACACCCATTCACCCCTCCACTTT. Its protein product is CSASGTDTHSPLHF. This chain links TRBV20-1 with TRBJ1-6, with D perhaps TRBD1 (5 bases). V was pared by 3 bases and J by 8 bases, with 14 bases between. Germline loops: CDR1 DFQATT, CDR2 SNEGSKA (reference sequence). This CDR3 spans 14 amino acids.

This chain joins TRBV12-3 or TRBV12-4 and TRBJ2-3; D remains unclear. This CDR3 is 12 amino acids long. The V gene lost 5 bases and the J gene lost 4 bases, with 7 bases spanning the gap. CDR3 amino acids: CASSTEADTQYF. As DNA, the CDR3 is TGTGCCAGCAGTACAGAGGCAGATACGCAGTATTTT.

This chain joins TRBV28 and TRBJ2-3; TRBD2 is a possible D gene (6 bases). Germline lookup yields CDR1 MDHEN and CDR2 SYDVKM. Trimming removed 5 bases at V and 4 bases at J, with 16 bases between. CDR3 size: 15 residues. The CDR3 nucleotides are TGTGCCAGCAGTACTGGAGGGGCGGAGGCAGATACGCAGTATTTT. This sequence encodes CASSTGGAEADTQYF.

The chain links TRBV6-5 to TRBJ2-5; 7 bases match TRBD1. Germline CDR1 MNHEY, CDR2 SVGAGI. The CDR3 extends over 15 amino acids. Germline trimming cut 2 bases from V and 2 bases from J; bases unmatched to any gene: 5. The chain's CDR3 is CASSYGPRGQETQYF. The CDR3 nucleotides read TGTGCCAGCAGTTACGGGCCCAGGGGGCAAGAGACCCAGTACTTC.

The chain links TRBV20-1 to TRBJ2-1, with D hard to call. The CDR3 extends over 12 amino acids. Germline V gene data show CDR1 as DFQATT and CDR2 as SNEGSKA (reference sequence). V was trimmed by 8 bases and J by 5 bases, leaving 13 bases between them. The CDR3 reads CSTSERHNEQFF. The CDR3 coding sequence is TGCAGTACTTCCGAAAGACACAATGAGCAGTTCTTC.

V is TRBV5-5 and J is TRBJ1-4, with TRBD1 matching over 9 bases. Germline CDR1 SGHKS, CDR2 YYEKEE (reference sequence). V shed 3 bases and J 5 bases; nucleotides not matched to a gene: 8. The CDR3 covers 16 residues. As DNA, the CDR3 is TGTGCCAGCAGCTGGGCCGCCGGGACAGGGAATGAAAAACTGTTTTTT. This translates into CASSWAAGTGNEKLFF.

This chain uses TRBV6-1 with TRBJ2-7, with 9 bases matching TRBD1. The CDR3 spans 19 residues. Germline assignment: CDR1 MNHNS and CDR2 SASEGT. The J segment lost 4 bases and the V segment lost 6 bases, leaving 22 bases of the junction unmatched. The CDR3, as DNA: TGTGCCAGCAGCCCTACCCCGGACAGGGGAGTAACGAGCCCGTACGAGCAGTACTTC. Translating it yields CASSPTPDRGVTSPYEQYF.

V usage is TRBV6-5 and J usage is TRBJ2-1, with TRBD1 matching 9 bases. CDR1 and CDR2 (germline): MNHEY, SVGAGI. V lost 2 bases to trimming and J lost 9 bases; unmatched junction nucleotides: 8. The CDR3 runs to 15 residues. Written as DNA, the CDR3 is TGTGCCAGCAGTTACAGGGGACAGGGACTAACTGAGCAGTTCTTC. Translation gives CASSYRGQGLTEQFF.

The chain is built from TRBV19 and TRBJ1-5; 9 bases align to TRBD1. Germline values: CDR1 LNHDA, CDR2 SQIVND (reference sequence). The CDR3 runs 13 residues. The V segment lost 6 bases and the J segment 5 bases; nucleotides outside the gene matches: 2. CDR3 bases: TGTGCCAGTAGGGGGACAGGGCATCAGCCCCAGCATTTT. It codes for CASRGTGHQPQHF.